Following are 22 T cell receptor beta chains from one sample sequenced in a study of cytomegalovirus exposure and HLA in healthy donors. The PCR was carried out with 60 Vbeta primers and 13 Jbeta primers. Sequenced by immunoSEQ multiplex PCR; TCRdb stores in-frame clones only, minus some. Seen in this sample are 200,000 to 250,000 clones; the ten most common clones hold more than 0.75%. Sequenced input: PBMCs. These TCRs come from a woman in her twenties or thirties in good health and CMV-seropositive.

The V and J genes are TRBV11-3 and TRBJ2-1, with D unclear. Looked up from germline, CDR1 is SGHNT and CDR2 is YENEEA. The CDR3 has 13 residues. V shed 3 bases and J shed 6 bases, with 9 bases lying between them. The CDR3 protein is CASSFTLGNEQFF. CDR3 in DNA: TGTGCCAGCAGCTTCACCCTAGGCAATGAGCAGTTCTTC.

The rearrangement uses TRBV15 and TRBJ2-2, with D possibly being TRBD2 (6 bases). Trimming cost V 0 bases and J 6 bases, with 11 bases left between them. From germline, CDR1 is LNHNV and CDR2 YYDKDF (reference sequence). CDR3 length: 15 residues. The CDR3, as DNA: TGTGCCACCAGCAGAGATCGCGGGGTCCCCGGGGAGCTGTTTTTT. Amino acid sequence: CATSRDRGVPGELFF.

The chain combines TRBV2 with TRBJ1-1; possibly TRBD1 for D (5 bases). Trimming pared 8 bases from V and 5 bases from J, leaving 12 bases between. The CDR3 sequence is 12 residues long. CDR1 is SNHLY, CDR2 FYNNEI, per germline. CDR3 DNA: TGTGCCAGCCAAACCTCAGGGACTGAAGCTTTCTTT. It translates to CASQTSGTEAFF.

The V and J genes are TRBV4-1 and TRBJ2-5; TRBD2 is a possible D gene (6 bases). The J call is doubtful: the DNA matches TRBJ2-7 better. Germline loops: CDR1 MGHRA, CDR2 YSYEKL. This CDR3 contains 16 residues. The CDR3 loop reads CASSQEDRQGGYEQYF. CDR3 DNA: TGCGCCAGCAGCCAAGAAGATCGCCAGGGAGGTTACGAGCAGTACTTC.

The genes are TRBV6-1 and TRBJ1-1; D is unclear. The ends were cut back, 10 bases at V and 1 base at J, with 13 bases in the middle. Germline V gene data show CDR1 as MNHNS and CDR2 as SASEGT. The CDR3 length is 13 residues. This CDR3 reads CATQQWRNTEAFF. CDR3 DNA sequence: TGTGCCACCCAACAGTGGCGGAACACTGAAGCTTTCTTT.

The CDR3 sequence is CASSSADGWTEAFF. In nucleotides, the CDR3 is TGCGCCAGCAGCTCCGCGGATGGGTGGACTGAAGCTTTCTTT. The genes are TRBV5-1 and TRBJ1-1, with D uncertain. This CDR3 spans 14 amino acids. Germline lookup yields CDR1 SGHRS and CDR2 YFSETQ. V was cut by 3 bases and J by 5 bases, with 14 bases left in between.

The chain employs TRBV13 and TRBJ2-6, with 11 nucleotides matching TRBD1. CDR1 and CDR2 from the germline V gene are PRHDT and FYEKMQ (reference sequence). The trim removed 4 bases at V and 2 bases at J, leaving 13 bases unmatched. The CDR3 contains 20 residues. The CDR3 coding sequence is TGTGCCAGCAGCTCCTATTTATGGACAGGGGGCGAGGCTGGGGCCAACGTCCTGACTTTC. Its translation: CASSSYLWTGGEAGANVLTF.

V is TRBV4-2 and J is TRBJ1-6; TRBD1 matches at 9 bases. V dropped 0 bases and J dropped 4; count of bases not matched to a gene: 4. CDR3 length equals 17 residues. Looked up from germline, CDR1 is LGHNA and CDR2 is YNFKEQ. CDR3 coding DNA: TGTGCCAGCAGCCAAGAGACAGGGGGAGGATATAATTCACCCCTCCACTTT. It codes for CASSQETGGGYNSPLHF.

V gene TRBV4-1 combines with J gene TRBJ1-6; the match to TRBD1 covers 7 bases. The CDR3 runs to 17 residues. The trim removed 6 bases at V and 6 bases at J, leaving 14 bases unmatched. CDR1 and CDR2 from the germline V gene are MGHRA and YSYEKL. The DNA of the CDR3 is TGCGCCAGCAGTCCTAAACCGGGACAGTTGATTAATTCACCCCTCCACTTT. Amino acids: CASSPKPGQLINSPLHF.

The chain combines TRBV29-1 with TRBJ2-4; the D gene is possibly TRBD1 (6 bases). The CDR3 runs to 13 residues. V lost 0 bases and J 9 bases, leaving 12 bases between the germline ends. The germline V gene has CDR1 SQVTM and CDR2 ANQGSEA. The CDR3 DNA reads TGCAGCGTTGAAGATGGGATAGGGGGCATTCAGTACTTC. Translated, it gives CSVEDGIGGIQYF.

The rearrangement links TRBV7-7 to TRBJ2-3; 8 nucleotides line up with TRBD2. Germline CDR1 SSHAT, CDR2 FNYEAQ (reference sequence). V lost 6 bases, J lost 0 bases, and 2 bases stayed unmatched. The CDR3 has 14 amino acids. CDR3 coding DNA: TGTGCCAGCAGTTCTAGCGGGAGCACAGATACGCAGTATTTT. Encoded protein: CASSSSGSTDTQYF.

The chain combines TRBV5-3 with TRBJ1-1; TRBD1 aligns across 9 bases. TRBV5-3 is reported as an ORF; its role is uncertain. The CDR3 runs 16 residues. J was trimmed by 3 bases and V by 3 bases; bases with no gene match: 9. The CDR3, as DNA: TGTGCCAGAAGCTGGGACAGGGAACTTTATTACACTGAAGCTTTCTTT. Amino acid sequence: CARSWDRELYYTEAFF.

The V call is TRBV12-5, the J call TRBJ2-7; weak D call: TRBD2 (6 bases). Germline V lookup: CDR1 LGHNT, CDR2 FRNRAP. Trimming removed 3 bases at V and 5 bases at J, with 11 bases between. The CDR3 is 13 residues long. The CDR3 sequence: CASGFQGGHEQYF. The CDR3 region has the DNA TGTGCTAGTGGTTTCCAGGGAGGTCACGAGCAGTACTTC.

The chain recombines TRBV5-1 with TRBJ2-5; D perhaps matches TRBD1 (5 bases). The length of the CDR3 is 15 residues. Trimming stripped 0 bases from V and 1 base from J, with 10 bases between. Germline V gene sequence: CDR1 SGHRS, CDR2 YFSETQ. The CDR3 DNA reads as TGCGCCAGCAGCTTGGGGGGCGCTGCCCAAGAGACCCAGTACTTC. Translated: CASSLGGAAQETQYF.

A remark on this clone: This sample also contains other DNA sequences that code for the same CDR3. The rearrangement links TRBV4-3 to TRBJ1-1, with D uncertain. The length of the CDR3 is 14 residues. The V gene's germline CDR1 is LGHNA and CDR2 YSLEER. V lost 5 bases and J lost 4, with 14 bases in between. The CDR3 spells CASSKNRYGTEAFF. In DNA, the CDR3 is TGCGCCAGCAGCAAAAACAGATACGGCACTGAAGCTTTCTTT.

The chain combines TRBV19 with TRBJ2-5; TRBD2 matches at 8 bases. In germline, CDR1 is LNHDA, CDR2 SQIVND (reference sequence). The junction had 12 bases not matched to a gene; V was cut back by 6 bases and J by 9 bases. The CDR3 consists of 14 residues. CDR3 sequence: CASSRRQPGGAQYF. The CDR3 DNA is TGTGCCAGTAGCCGGCGGCAGCCCGGGGGGGCCCAGTACTTC.

A note on this clone: Since the CDR3 does not end with the conserved phenylalanine or tryptophan, this likely comes from a read error. J is TRBJ2-7 and V is TRBV11-3; D perhaps matches TRBD2 (5 bases). The germline V gene has CDR1 SGHNT and CDR2 YENEEA. V dropped 1 base and J dropped 2 bases, with 12 bases sitting between them. This CDR3 is 15 amino acids long. In DNA, the CDR3 is TGTGCCAGCAGCTTAGGCCTCGGGGAGACCTACGAGCAGTACCTC. Amino acids: CASSLGLGETYEQYL.

The chain employs TRBV27 and TRBJ1-1, with D possibly being TRBD1 (5 bases). Germline CDR1 and CDR2: MNHEY and SMNVEV (reference sequence). The CDR3 is 13 residues long. V dropped 8 bases and J dropped 1 base, with 11 bases sitting between them. The CDR3 protein is CASRTRENTEAFF. In DNA form, the CDR3 reads TGTGCCAGCCGTACCAGGGAGAACACTGAAGCTTTCTTT.

This sequence joins TRBV6-4 and TRBJ2-3; 9 bases map to TRBD2. The CDR3 has 14 residues. V lost 5 bases and J lost 1; bases outside the gene matches: 1. Germline-derived CDR1 and CDR2 are MRHNA and SNTAGT. DNA of the CDR3: TGTGCCAGCAGTCGGACTAGCGGCACAGATACGCAGTATTTT. Amino acids: CASSRTSGTDTQYF.

The chain couples TRBV11-2 to TRBJ2-3; 12 bases line up with TRBD2. The V and J ends lost 5 bases and 4 bases, in that order; junction bases with no gene match: 4. From germline, CDR1 is SGHAT and CDR2 FQNNGV. The CDR3 contains 15 residues. CDR3 loop: CASSPGTSGPDTQYF. The CDR3 nucleotides read TGTGCCAGCAGCCCCGGGACTAGCGGGCCAGATACGCAGTATTTT.

V usage is TRBV10-2 and J usage is TRBJ2-3, with 7 bases that match TRBD1. Per the germline V gene, CDR1 is WSHSY and CDR2 is SAAADI. CDR3 length: 14 amino acids. The V segment lost 4 bases and the J segment 3 bases; nucleotides outside the gene matches: 4. CDR3 residues: CASSVRQGTDTQYF. The DNA of the CDR3 is TGCGCCAGCAGTGTTAGACAGGGAACAGATACGCAGTATTTT.

V gene TRBV4-1 combines with J gene TRBJ2-7, with TRBD2 as a possible D gene (6 bases). CDR1 and CDR2 from the germline V gene are MGHRA and YSYEKL. The CDR3 runs to 13 residues. The V gene lost 0 bases and the J gene lost 7 bases, with 10 bases spanning the gap. In DNA, the CDR3 is TGCGCCAGCAGCCAAGAGCGTGGGACTGAGCAGTACTTC. It yields the protein CASSQERGTEQYF.